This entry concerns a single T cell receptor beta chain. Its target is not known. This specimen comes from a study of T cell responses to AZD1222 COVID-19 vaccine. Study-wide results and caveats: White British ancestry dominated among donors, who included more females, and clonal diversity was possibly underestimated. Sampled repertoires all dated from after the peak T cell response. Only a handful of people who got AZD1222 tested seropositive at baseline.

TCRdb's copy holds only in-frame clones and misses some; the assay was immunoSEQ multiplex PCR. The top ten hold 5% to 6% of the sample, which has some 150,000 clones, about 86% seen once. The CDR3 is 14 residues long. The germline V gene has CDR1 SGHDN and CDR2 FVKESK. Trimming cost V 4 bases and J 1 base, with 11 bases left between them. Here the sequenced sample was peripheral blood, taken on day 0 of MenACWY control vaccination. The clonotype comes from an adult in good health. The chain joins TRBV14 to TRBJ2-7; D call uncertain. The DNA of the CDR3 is TGTGCCAGCAGCCTTCCAGGATGGTCCTACGAGCAGTACTTC. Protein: CASSLPGWSYEQYF.